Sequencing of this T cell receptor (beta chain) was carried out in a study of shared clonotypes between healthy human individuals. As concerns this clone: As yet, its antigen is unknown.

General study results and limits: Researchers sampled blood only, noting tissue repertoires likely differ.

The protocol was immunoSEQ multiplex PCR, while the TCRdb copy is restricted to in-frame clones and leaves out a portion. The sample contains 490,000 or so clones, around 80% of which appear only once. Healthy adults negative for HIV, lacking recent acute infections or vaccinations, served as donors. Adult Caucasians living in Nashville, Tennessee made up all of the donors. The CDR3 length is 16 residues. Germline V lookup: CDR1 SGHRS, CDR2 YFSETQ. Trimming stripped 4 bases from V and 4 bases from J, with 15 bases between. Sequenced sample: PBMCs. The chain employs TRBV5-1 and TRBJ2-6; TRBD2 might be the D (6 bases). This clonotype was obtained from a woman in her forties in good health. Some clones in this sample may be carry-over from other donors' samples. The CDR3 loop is CASSARGVSGANVLTF. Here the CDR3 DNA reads TGCGCCAGCAGCGCCCGCGGGGTGTCGGGGGCCAACGTCCTGACTTTC. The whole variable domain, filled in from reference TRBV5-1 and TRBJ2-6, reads KAGVTQTPRYLIKTRGQQVTLSCSPISGHRSVSWYQQTPGQGLQFLFEYFSETQRNKGNFPGRFSGRQFSNSRSEMNVSTLELGDSALYLCASSARGVSGANVLTFGAGSRLTVL.